This T cell receptor beta chain was retrieved from a study of T cell clonality in common variable immunodeficiency. Study-wide results and limits: Fewer deletions and N-nucleotide insertions were reportedly seen in common variable immunodeficiency TCR beta sequences. The cause of increased CVID clonality remains unclear without subpopulation sequencing. CVID subjects showed higher TCRbeta clonality than healthy controls. CVID subjects shared fewer TCRbeta clones than healthy controls did.

The protocol was immunoSEQ multiplex PCR, while the TCRdb copy is restricted to in-frame clones and leaves out a portion. This sample carries 15,000 to 25,000 clones, none of them present only once. This clone has at least ten counts. Antigen unknown. From the germline J gene comes the end of the CDR3, since the read stops 3 residues before it. The V end lost 2 bases, the J end lost 1 base, and 6 bases lay between the germline ends. The CDR3 is made up of 14 amino acids. From germline, CDR1 is WSHSY and CDR2 SAAADI. CVID subjects were some 16 female and fewer than 35 male, aged about 8 to 65. The sequence derives from a human donor with common variable immunodeficiency. The gene calls are TRBV10-2 and TRBJ2-4, with unresolved D. The sequencing input was peripheral blood mononuclear cells. The sequenced CDR3 bases are TGCGCCAGCAGTGAGCAGGCGGCCAAAAACATT. Its translation: CASSEQAAKNI. The full CDR3 protein is CASSEQAAKNIQYF.